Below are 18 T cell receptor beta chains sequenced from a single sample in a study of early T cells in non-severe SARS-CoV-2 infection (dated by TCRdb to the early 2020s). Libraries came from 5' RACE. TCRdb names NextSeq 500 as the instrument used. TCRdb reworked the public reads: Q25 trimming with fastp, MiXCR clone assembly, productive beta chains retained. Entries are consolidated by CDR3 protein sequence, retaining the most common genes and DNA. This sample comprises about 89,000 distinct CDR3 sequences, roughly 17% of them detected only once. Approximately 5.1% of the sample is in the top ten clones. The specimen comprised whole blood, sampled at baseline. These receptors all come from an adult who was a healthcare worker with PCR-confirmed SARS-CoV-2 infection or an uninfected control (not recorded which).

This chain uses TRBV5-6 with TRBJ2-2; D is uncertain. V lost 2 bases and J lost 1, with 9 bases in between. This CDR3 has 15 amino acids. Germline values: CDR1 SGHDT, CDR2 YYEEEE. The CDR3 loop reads CASSFWHLNTGELFF. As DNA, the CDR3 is TGTGCCAGCAGCTTTTGGCACTTGAACACCGGGGAGCTGTTTTTT.

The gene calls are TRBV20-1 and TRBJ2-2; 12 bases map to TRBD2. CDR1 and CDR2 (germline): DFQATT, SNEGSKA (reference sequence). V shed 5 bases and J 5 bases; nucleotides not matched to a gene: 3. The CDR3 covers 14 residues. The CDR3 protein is CSAFGLAGTGELFF. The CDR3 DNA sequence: TGCAGTGCTTTCGGACTAGCGGGGACCGGGGAGCTGTTTTTT.

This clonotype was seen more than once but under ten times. The CDR3 loop reads CASSSRGLGEAFF. The CDR3 DNA is TGTGCCAGCAGCTCCAGGGGGCTGGGTGAAGCTTTCTTT. The chain uses TRBV7-6 and TRBJ1-1; 8 nucleotides agree with TRBD1. This CDR3 spans 13 amino acids. In germline, CDR1 is SGHVS, CDR2 FNYEAQ. Trimming at V came to 4 bases and at J to 7 bases, leaving 5 bases not matched to a gene. The entire variable domain, with the rest obtained from reference TRBV7-6 and TRBJ1-1, is as follows: GAGVSQSPRYKVTKRGQDVALRCDPISGHVSLYWYRQALGQGPEFLTYFNYEAQQDKSGLPNDRFSAERPEGSISTLTIQRTEQRDSAMYRCASSSRGLGEAFFGQGTRLTVV.

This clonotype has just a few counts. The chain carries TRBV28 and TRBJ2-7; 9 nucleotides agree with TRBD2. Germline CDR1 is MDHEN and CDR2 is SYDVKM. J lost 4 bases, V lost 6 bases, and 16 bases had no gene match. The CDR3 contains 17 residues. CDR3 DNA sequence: TGTGCCAGCAGCACCTACACTAGCGGGCTCCTTGTGTACGAGCAGTACTTC. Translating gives CASSTYTSGLLVYEQYF.

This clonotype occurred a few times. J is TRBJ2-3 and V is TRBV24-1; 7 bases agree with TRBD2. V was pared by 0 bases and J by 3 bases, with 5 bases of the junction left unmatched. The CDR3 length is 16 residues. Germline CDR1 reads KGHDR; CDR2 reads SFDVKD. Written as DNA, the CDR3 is TGTGCCACCAGTGATTTGAGGACTAGTGGTACAGATACGCAGTATTTT. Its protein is CATSDLRTSGTDTQYF.

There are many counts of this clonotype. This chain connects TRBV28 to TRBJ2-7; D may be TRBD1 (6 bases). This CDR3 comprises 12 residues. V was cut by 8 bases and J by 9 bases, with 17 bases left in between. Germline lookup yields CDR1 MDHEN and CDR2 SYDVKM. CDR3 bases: TGTGCCAGCGGCCTAGGGGGATCGGTGCAGTACTTC. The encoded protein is CASGLGGSVQYF.

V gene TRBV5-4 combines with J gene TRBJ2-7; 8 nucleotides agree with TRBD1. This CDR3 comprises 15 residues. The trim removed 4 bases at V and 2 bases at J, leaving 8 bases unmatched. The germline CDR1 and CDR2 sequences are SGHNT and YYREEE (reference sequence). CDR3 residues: CASSPPGTGTYEQYF. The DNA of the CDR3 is TGTGCCAGCAGCCCCCCCGGGACAGGAACCTACGAGCAGTACTTC. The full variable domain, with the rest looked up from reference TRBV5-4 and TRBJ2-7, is ETGVTQSPTHLIKTRGQQVTLRCSSQSGHNTVSWYQQALGQGPQFIFQYYREEENGRGNFPPRFSGLQFPNYSSELNVNALELDDSALYLCASSPPGTGTYEQYFGPGTRLTVT.

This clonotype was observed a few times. Here the CDR3 reads CSAELLAGGDEQYF. The CDR3 DNA reads as TGCAGTGCCGAGCTGCTAGCGGGGGGCGACGAGCAGTACTTC. The chain joins TRBV20-1 to TRBJ2-7; TRBD2 matches 11 bases. Germline CDR1 is DFQATT and CDR2 is SNEGSKA (reference sequence). The CDR3 runs 14 residues. V was clipped by 6 bases and J by 5 bases; unmatched bases: 9.

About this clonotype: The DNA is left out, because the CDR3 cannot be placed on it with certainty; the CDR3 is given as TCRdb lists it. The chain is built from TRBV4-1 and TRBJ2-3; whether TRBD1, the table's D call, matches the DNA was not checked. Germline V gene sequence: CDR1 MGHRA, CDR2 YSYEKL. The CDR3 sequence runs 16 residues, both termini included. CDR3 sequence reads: CASSQDFSGRADTQYF.

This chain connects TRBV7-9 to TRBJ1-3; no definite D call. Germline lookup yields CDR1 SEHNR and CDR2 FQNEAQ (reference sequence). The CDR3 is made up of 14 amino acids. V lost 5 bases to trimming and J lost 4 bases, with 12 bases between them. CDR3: CASSHRSQGNTIYF. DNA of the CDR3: TGTGCCAGCAGCCACCGATCGCAGGGAAACACCATATATTTT.

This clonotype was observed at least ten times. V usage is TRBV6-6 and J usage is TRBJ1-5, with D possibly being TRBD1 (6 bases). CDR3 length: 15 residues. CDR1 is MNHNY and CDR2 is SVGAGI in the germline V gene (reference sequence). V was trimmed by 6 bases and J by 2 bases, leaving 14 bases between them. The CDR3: CASSVRGLRNQPQHF. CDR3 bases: TGTGCCAGCAGCGTCAGGGGATTGCGCAATCAGCCCCAGCATTTT.

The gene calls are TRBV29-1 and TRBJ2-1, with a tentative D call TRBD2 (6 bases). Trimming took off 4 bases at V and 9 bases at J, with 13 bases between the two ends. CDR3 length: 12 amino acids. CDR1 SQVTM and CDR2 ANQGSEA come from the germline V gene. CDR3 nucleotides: TGCAGCGTTGCGGTAGGTAGCGGTGAGCAGTTCTTC. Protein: CSVAVGSGEQFF.

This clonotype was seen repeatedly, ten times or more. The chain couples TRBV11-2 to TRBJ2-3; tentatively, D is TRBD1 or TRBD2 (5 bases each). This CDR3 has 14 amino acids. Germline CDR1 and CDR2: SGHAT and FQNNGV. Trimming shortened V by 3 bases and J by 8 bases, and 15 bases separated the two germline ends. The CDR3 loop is CASSFNQRGRTQYF. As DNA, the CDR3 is TGTGCCAGCAGCTTTAACCAGAGGGGTCGTACGCAGTATTTT.

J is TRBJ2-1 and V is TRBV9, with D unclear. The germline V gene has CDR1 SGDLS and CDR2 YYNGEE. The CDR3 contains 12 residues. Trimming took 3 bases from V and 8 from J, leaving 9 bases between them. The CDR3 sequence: CASSEGSYEQFF. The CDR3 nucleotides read TGTGCCAGCAGCGAAGGATCGTATGAGCAGTTCTTC.

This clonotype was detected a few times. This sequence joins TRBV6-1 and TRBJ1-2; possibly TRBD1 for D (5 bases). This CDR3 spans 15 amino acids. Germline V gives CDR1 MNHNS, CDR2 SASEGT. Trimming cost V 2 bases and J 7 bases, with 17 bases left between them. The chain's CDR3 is CASSETSIGASGYTF. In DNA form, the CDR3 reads TGTGCCAGCAGTGAAACCTCCATCGGGGCCAGTGGCTACACCTTC.

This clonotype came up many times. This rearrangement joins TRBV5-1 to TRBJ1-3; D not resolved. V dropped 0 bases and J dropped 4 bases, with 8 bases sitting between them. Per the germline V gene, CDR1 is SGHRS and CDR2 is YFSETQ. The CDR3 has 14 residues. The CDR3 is CASSLDLAGNTIYF. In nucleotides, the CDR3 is TGCGCCAGCAGCTTGGACCTGGCGGGAAACACCATATATTTT. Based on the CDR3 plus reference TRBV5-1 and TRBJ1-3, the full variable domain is KAGVTQTPRYLIKTRGQQVTLSCSPISGHRSVSWYQQTPGQGLQFLFEYFSETQRNKGNFPGRFSGRQFSNSRSEMNVSTLELGDSALYLCASSLDLAGNTIYFGEGSWLTVV.

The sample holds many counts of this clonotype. The CDR3 sequence: CASSVEGRSTGELFF. As DNA, the CDR3 is TGTGCCAGCAGTGTTGAAGGGAGATCTACCGGGGAGCTGTTTTTT. The chain uses TRBV2 and TRBJ2-2, with D possibly TRBD2 on 5 matching bases. The CDR3 contains 15 residues. Germline CDR1 SNHLY, CDR2 FYNNEI. The germline V and J ends were trimmed by 4 bases and 5 bases, with 14 bases remaining between them.

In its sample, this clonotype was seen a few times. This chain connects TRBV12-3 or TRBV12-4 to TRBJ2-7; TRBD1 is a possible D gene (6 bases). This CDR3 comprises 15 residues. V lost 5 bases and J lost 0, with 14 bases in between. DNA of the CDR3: TGTGCCAGCAGTCTCAACAGGGCAAACTCCTACGAGCAGTACTTC. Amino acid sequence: CASSLNRANSYEQYF.